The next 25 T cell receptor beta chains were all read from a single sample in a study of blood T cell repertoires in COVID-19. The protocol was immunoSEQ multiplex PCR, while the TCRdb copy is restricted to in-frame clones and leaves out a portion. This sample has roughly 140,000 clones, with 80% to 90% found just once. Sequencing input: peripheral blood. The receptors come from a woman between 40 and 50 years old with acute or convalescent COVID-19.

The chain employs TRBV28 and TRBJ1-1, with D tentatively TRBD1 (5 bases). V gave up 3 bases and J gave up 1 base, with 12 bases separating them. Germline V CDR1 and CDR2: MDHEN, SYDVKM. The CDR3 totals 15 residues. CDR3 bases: TGTGCCAGCAGTTTGGGGCTTTTGAGGAACACTGAAGCTTTCTTT. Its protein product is CASSLGLLRNTEAFF. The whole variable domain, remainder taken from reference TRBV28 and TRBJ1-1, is DVKVTQSSRYLVKRTGEKVFLECVQDMDHENMFWYRQDPGLGLRLIYFSYDVKMKEKGDIPEGYSVSREKKERFSLILESASTNQTSMYLCASSLGLLRNTEAFFGQGTRLTVV.

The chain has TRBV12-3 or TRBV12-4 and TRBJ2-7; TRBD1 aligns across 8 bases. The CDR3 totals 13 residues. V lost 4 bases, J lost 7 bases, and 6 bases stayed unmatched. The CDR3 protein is CASSSTGVREQYF. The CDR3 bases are TGTGCCAGCAGTTCGACAGGGGTGAGAGAGCAGTACTTC.

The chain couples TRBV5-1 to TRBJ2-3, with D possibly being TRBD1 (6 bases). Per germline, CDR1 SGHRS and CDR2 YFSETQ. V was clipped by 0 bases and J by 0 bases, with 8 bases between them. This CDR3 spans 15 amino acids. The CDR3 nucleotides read TGCGCCAGCAGCTTGGCCGACAGGAGCACAGATACGCAGTATTTT. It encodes CASSLADRSTDTQYF.

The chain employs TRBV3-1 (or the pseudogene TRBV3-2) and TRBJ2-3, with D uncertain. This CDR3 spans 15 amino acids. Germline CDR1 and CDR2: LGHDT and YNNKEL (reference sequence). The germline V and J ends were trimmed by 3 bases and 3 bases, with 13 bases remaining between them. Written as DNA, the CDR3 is TGTGCCAGCAGCCAGACTCGGATAGTTACAGATACGCAGTATTTT. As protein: CASSQTRIVTDTQYF.

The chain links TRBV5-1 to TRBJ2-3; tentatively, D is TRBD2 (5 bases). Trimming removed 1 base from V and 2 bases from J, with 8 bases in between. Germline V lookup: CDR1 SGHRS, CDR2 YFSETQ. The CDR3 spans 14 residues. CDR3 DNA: TGCGCCAGCAGCTTGTGGCGGGCCACAGATACGCAGTATTTT. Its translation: CASSLWRATDTQYF.

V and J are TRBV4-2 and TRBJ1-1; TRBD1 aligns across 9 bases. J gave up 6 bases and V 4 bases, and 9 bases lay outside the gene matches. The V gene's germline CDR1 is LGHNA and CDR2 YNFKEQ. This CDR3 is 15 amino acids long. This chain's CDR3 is CASSLRGQGSPEAFF. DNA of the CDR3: TGTGCCAGCAGCCTCAGGGGACAGGGCTCTCCTGAAGCTTTCTTT.

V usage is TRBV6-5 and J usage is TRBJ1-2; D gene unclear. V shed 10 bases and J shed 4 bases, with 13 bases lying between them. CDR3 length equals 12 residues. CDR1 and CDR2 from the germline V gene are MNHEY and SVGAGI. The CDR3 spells CATDGLIYGYTF. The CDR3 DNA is TGTGCCACAGACGGACTGATCTATGGCTACACCTTC.

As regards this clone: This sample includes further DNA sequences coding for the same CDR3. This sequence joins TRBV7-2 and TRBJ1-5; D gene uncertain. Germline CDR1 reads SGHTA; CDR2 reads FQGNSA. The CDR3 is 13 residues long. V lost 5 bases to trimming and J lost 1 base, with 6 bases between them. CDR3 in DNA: TGTGCCAGCAGCAGACAAAGCAATCAGCCCCAGCATTTT. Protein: CASSRQSNQPQHF.

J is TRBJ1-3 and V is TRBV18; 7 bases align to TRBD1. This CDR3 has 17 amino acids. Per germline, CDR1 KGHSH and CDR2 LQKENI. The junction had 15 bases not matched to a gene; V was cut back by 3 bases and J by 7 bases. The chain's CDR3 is CASSPVGQATPLNTIYF. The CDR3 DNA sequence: TGTGCCAGCTCACCTGTCGGACAGGCCACCCCCTTGAACACCATATATTTT. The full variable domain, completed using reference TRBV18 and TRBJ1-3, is NAGVMQNPRHLVRRRGQEARLRCSPMKGHSHVYWYRQLPEEGLKFMVYLQKENIIDESGMPKERFSAEFPKEGPSILRIQQVVRGDSAAYFCASSPVGQATPLNTIYFGEGSWLTVV.

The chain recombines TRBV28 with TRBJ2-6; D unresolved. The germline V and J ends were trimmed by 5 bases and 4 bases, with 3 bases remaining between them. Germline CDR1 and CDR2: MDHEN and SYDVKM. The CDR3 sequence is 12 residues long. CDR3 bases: TGTGCCAGCAGTCCGGGGGCCAACGTCCTGACTTTC. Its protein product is CASSPGANVLTF.

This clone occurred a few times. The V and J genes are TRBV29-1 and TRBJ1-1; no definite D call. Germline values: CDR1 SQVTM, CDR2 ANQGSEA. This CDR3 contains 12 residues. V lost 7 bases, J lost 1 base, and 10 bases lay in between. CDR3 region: CSASNRNTEAFF. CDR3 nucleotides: TGCAGCGCATCTAACAGGAACACTGAAGCTTTCTTT.

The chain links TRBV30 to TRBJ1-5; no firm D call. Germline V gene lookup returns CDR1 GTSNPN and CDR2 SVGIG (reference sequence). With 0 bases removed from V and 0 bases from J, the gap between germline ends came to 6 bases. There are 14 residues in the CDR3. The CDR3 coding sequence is TGTGCCTGGAGTGTACTCGGTAGCAATCAGCCCCAGCATTTT. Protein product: CAWSVLGSNQPQHF.

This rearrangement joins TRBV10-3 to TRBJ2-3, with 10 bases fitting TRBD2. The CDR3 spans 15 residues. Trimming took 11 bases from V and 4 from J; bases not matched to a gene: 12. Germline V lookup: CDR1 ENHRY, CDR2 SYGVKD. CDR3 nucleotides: TGTGCCGGGGGGCCCAGCGGGGGGGCCGCAGATACGCAGTATTTT. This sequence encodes CAGGPSGGAADTQYF.

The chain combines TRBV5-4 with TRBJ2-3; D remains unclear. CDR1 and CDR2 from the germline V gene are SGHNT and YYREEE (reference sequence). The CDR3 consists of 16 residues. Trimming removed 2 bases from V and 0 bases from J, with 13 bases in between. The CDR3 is CASSFEGGTSTDTQYF. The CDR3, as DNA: TGTGCCAGCAGCTTTGAAGGCGGAACTAGCACAGATACGCAGTATTTT.

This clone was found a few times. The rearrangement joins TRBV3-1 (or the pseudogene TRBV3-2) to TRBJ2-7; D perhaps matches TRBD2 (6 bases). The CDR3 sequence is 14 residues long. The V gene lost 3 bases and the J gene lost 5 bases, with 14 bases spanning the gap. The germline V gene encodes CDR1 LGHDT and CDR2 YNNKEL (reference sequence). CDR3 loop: CASSHSAGSHEQYF. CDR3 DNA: TGTGCCAGCAGCCACAGCGCGGGGAGCCACGAGCAGTACTTC.

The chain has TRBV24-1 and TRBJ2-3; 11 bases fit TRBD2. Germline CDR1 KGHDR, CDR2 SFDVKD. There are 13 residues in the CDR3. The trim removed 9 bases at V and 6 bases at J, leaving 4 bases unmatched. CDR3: CATGASGRDTQYF. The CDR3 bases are TGTGCCACCGGGGCTAGCGGGAGGGATACGCAGTATTTT.

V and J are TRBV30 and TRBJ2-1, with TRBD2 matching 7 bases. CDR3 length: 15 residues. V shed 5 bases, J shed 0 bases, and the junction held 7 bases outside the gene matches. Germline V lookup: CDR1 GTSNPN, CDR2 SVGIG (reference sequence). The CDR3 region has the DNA TGTGCCTGGGGGCGCGGGGGAAGCTCCTACAATGAGCAGTTCTTC. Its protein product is CAWGRGGSSYNEQFF.

CDR3 DNA: TGTGCCAGCAGCCAAGAAGTTGTGAGCGAGCAGTTCTTC. Its protein is CASSQEVVSEQFF. The rearrangement joins TRBV3-1 (or the pseudogene TRBV3-2) to TRBJ2-1, with D unclear. This CDR3 has 13 residues. Trimming left V 0 bases short and J 10 bases short, with 10 bases between. The germline gives CDR1 LGHDT, CDR2 YNNKEL (reference sequence).

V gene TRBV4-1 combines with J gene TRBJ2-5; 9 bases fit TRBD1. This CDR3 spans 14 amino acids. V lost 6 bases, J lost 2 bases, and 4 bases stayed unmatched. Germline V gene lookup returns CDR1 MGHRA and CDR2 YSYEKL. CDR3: CASRRGQGQETQYF. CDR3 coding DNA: TGCGCCAGCAGGCGGGGACAGGGACAAGAGACCCAGTACTTC.

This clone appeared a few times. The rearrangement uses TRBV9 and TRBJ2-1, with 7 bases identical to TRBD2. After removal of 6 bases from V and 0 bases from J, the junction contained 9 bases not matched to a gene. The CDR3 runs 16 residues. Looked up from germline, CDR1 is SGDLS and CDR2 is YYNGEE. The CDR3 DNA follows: TGTGCCAGCACCCTAGGCGGGGGAAGCTCCTACAATGAGCAGTTCTTC. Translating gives CASTLGGGSSYNEQFF.

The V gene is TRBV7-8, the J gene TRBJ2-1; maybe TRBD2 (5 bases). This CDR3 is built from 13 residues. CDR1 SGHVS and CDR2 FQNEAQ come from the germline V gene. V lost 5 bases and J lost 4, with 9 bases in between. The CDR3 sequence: CASSVRGYNEQFF. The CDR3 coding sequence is TGTGCCAGCAGCGTACGAGGGTACAATGAGCAGTTCTTC.

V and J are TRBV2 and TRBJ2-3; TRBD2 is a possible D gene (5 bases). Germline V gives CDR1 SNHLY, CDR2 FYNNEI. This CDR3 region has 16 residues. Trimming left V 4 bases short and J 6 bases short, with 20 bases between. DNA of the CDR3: TGTGCCAGCAGTGTGGTACTTAGAGGGATTGGGGATACGCAGTATTTT. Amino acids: CASSVVLRGIGDTQYF.

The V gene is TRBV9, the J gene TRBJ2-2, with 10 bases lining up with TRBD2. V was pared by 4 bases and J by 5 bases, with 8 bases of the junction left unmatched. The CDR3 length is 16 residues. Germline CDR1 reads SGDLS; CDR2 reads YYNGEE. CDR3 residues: CASSPSGREYTGELFF. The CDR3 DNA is TGTGCCAGCAGCCCCAGCGGGAGGGAGTATACCGGGGAGCTGTTTTTT.

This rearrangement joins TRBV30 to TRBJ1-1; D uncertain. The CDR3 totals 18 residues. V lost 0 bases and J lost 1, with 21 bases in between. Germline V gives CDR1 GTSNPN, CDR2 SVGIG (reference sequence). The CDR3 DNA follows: TGTGCCTGGAGTGTACCTAGGCCGAGCCCGTACGCGAACACTGAAGCTTTCTTT. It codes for CAWSVPRPSPYANTEAFF. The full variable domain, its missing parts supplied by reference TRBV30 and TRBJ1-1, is SQTIHQWPATLVQPVGSPLSLECTVEGTSNPNLYWYRQAAGRGLQLLFYSVGIGQISSEVPQNLSASRPQDRQFILSSKKLLLSDSGFYLCAWSVPRPSPYANTEAFFGQGTRLTVV.

The CDR3 protein is CASSPLAGGPDEQYF. CDR3 in DNA: TGTGCCAGCAGTCCCCTAGCGGGAGGGCCGGACGAGCAGTACTTC. This chain connects TRBV7-8 to TRBJ2-7, with TRBD2 matching 12 bases. This CDR3 spans 15 amino acids. CDR1 and CDR2 (germline): SGHVS, FQNEAQ. V was clipped by 6 bases and J by 5 bases; unmatched bases: 8. The full variable domain, its missing parts supplied by reference TRBV7-8 and TRBJ2-7, is GAGVSQSPRYKVAKRGQDVALRCDPISGHVSLFWYQQALGQGPEFLTYFQNEAQLDKSGLPSDRFFAERPEGSVSTLKIQRTQQEDSAVYLCASSPLAGGPDEQYFGPGTRLTVT.